This TCR beta chain was retrieved from a study of shared clonotypes between healthy human individuals. Concerning this clone: The antigen remains undetermined.

Naive CD8 cells comprised CD45RO-negative, CCR7-positively selected cells, excluding terminally differentiated effector memory CD45RA+ cells. Regarding the study as a whole: Among the subsets, naive ones generally showed larger estimated richness than memory ones.

When replicate PCRs were run on sorted subsets, they used about 200 ng DNA, about 30,000 T cell genomes. Sequenced by immunoSEQ multiplex PCR; TCRdb stores in-frame clones only, minus some. The sample consists of about 2.1 million clones, 93% of them appearing once. Material: naive CD8+ T cells from PBMCs. The sequence was obtained from a man between 18 and 29 years old in good health. Some clones in this sample may be carry-over from other donors' samples.

CDR3 protein: CATSGALTGRNYGYTF. Here the CDR3 DNA reads TGTGCCACCAGCGGGGCTCTGACAGGACGTAACTATGGCTACACCTTC. The rearrangement joins TRBV15 to TRBJ1-2; D perhaps matches TRBD1 (6 bases). From germline, CDR1 is LNHNV and CDR2 YYDKDF (reference sequence). Trimming removed 5 bases from V and 1 base from J, with 17 bases in between. The CDR3 contains 16 residues.